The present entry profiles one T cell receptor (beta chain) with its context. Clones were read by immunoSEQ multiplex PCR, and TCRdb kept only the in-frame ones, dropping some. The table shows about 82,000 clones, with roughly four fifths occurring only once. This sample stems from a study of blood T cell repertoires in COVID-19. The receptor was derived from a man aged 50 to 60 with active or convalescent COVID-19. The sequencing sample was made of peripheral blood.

The CDR3: CASSSAPRDFQETQYF. Written as DNA, the CDR3 is TGTGCCAGCAGTTCGGCGCCAAGGGACTTCCAAGAGACCCAGTACTTC. This chain links TRBV27 with TRBJ2-5; D is possibly TRBD2 (6 bases). The ends were cut back, 4 bases at V and 1 base at J, with 16 bases in the middle. The CDR3 has 16 residues. Per the germline V gene, CDR1 is MNHEY and CDR2 is SMNVEV (reference sequence).